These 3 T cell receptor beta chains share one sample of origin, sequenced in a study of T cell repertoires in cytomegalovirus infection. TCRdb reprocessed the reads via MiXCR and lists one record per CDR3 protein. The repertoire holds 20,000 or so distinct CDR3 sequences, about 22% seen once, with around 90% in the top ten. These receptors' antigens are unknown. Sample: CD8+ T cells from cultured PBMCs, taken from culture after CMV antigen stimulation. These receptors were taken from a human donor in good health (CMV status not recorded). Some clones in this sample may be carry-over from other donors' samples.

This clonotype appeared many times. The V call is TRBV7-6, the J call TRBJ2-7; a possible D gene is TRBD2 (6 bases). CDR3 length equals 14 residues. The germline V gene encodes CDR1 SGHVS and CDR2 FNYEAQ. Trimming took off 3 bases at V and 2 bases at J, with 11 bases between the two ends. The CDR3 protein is CASSLEGTAYEQYF. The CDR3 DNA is TGTGCCAGCAGCTTGGAAGGGACTGCCTACGAGCAGTACTTC.

The CDR3 DNA reads as TGCAGTACCAGCGCACCGCGTAACACTGAAGCTTTCTTT. It codes for CSTSAPRNTEAFF. The rearrangement uses TRBV20-1 and TRBJ1-1, with unresolved D. The germline V gene encodes CDR1 DFQATT and CDR2 SNEGSKA (reference sequence). V shed 8 bases and J shed 2 bases, with 15 bases lying between them. This CDR3 has 13 residues.

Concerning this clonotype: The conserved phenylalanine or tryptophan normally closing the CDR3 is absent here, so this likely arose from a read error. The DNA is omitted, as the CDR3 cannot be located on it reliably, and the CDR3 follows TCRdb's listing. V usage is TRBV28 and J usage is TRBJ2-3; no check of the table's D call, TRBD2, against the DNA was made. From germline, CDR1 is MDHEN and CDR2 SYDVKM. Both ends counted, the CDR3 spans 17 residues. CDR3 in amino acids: CASSLEDLGPLGTDTQY.